Following are 26 T cell receptor beta chains from one sample sequenced in a study of cytomegalovirus exposure and HLA in healthy donors. The PCR employed 60 Vbeta primers together with 13 Jbeta primers. Clones were read by immunoSEQ multiplex PCR, and TCRdb kept only the in-frame ones, dropping some. The sample gives about 180,000 clones, more than 75% of which show up once; 2% to 3% is in the top ten. The specimen was PBMCs. These receptors all come from a woman between 25 and 40 years old in good health and CMV-seropositive.

Points on this clone: The sample contains more than one DNA sequence encoding this CDR3. The chain combines TRBV7-3 with TRBJ1-2; 8 nucleotides match TRBD1. This CDR3 contains 14 residues. Trimming at V came to 2 bases and at J to 2 bases, leaving 1 base not matched to a gene. The germline CDR1 and CDR2 sequences are SGHTA and FQGTGA. The CDR3 DNA reads as TGTGCCAGCAGCTTAGGACAGGGAAACTATGGCTACACCTTC. Amino acid sequence: CASSLGQGNYGYTF.

This sequence joins TRBV10-3 and TRBJ2-2; 10 bases map to TRBD2. Germline V gene data show CDR1 as ENHRY and CDR2 as SYGVKD. After removal of 7 bases from V and 0 bases from J, the junction contained 8 bases not matched to a gene. This CDR3 spans 17 amino acids. The CDR3 spells CAITVLAGDANTGELFF. DNA of the CDR3: TGTGCCATCACCGTTCTAGCGGGGGACGCGAACACCGGGGAGCTGTTTTTT.

This chain links TRBV5-4 with TRBJ2-7, with D possibly being TRBD2 (5 bases). Germline CDR1 SGHNT, CDR2 YYREEE (reference sequence). The CDR3 totals 13 residues. The V and J ends lost 4 bases and 2 bases respectively, with 10 bases between them. In DNA form, the CDR3 reads TGTGCCAGCAGCCCCTGGAGGACCTACGAGCAGTACTTC. Translating it yields CASSPWRTYEQYF.

The chain recombines TRBV29-1 with TRBJ2-7; 12 positions agree with TRBD1. The CDR3 sequence is 14 residues long. Unmatched junction bases numbered 6, after V lost 4 bases and J lost 5 bases. Looked up from germline, CDR1 is SQVTM and CDR2 is ANQGSEA. The CDR3 nucleotides read TGCAGCGTTGGATTGGGACAGGGGGCGAACGAGCAGTACTTC. Translated: CSVGLGQGANEQYF.

In the case of this clone: Other nucleotide sequences in the sample specify the same CDR3. CDR3 sequence: CASSFSLAGGIRYNEQFF. For the CDR3, the DNA is TGTGCCAGCAGTTTCTCACTAGCGGGGGGGATTCGGTACAATGAGCAGTTCTTC. The chain uses TRBV28 and TRBJ2-1; 13 bases fit TRBD2. CDR3 length: 18 residues. Trimming removed 3 bases from V and 4 bases from J; junction bases left unmatched: 9. Germline V lookup: CDR1 MDHEN, CDR2 SYDVKM.

V usage is TRBV4-3 and J usage is TRBJ1-6, with D perhaps TRBD1 (5 bases). Trimming pared 0 bases from V and 4 bases from J, leaving 16 bases between. The CDR3 is made up of 18 amino acids. The germline V gene encodes CDR1 LGHNA and CDR2 YSLEER. The CDR3 loop is CASSQDRDREIYNSPLHF. In DNA form, the CDR3 reads TGCGCCAGCAGCCAAGATAGGGACCGGGAGATATATAATTCACCCCTCCACTTT.

V and J are TRBV9 and TRBJ1-2, with TRBD1 matching over 10 bases. The CDR3 has 14 residues. The V and J ends lost 3 bases and 3 bases, in that order; junction bases with no gene match: 2. Germline V gene data show CDR1 as SGDLS and CDR2 as YYNGEE. The CDR3 nucleotides are TGTGCCAGCAGCGGGACAGGGGGAGACTATGGCTACACCTTC. This encodes CASSGTGGDYGYTF.

Note on this clone: This specimen includes other DNA sequences encoding the same CDR3. The chain is built from TRBV27 and TRBJ2-7, with D possibly matching TRBD1 (6 bases). This CDR3 has 14 amino acids. V dropped 6 bases and J dropped 4 bases, with 16 bases sitting between them. The germline V gene has CDR1 MNHEY and CDR2 SMNVEV (reference sequence). CDR3 sequence: CASSPDRRTYEQYF. The CDR3 coding sequence is TGTGCCAGCAGCCCTGACAGGAGGACATACGAGCAGTACTTC.

This clone was detected only once. V usage is TRBV6-4 and J usage is TRBJ2-2, with 15 bases that match TRBD2. The CDR3 runs 16 residues. The germline CDR1 and CDR2 sequences are MRHNA and SNTAGT. V dropped 9 bases and J dropped 5; count of bases not matched to a gene: 7. In DNA form, the CDR3 reads TGTGCCAGTCCCGGGACTAGCGGGGGGAAGACCGGGGAGCTGTTTTTT. This translates into CASPGTSGGKTGELFF.

CDR3 DNA sequence: TGTGCCACCAGCTCCATAGCGGGGGAGACGCAGTATTTT. Protein: CATSSIAGETQYF. The rearrangement uses TRBV15 and TRBJ2-3; 9 bases agree with TRBD2. This CDR3 is 13 amino acids long. J gave up 9 bases and V 5 bases, and 6 bases lay outside the gene matches. CDR1 LNHNV and CDR2 YYDKDF come from the germline V gene (reference sequence). The full variable domain, completed using reference TRBV15 and TRBJ2-3, is DAMVIQNPRYQVTQFGKPVTLSCSQTLNHNVMYWYQQKSSQAPKLLFHYYDKDFNNEADTPDNFQSRRPNTSFCFLDIRSPGLGDTAMYLCATSSIAGETQYFGPGTRLTVL.

This clone appeared a single time. This rearrangement joins TRBV13 to TRBJ1-6; D may be TRBD1 (6 bases). Germline assignment: CDR1 PRHDT and CDR2 FYEKMQ (reference sequence). The CDR3 totals 14 residues. The ends were cut back, 5 bases at V and 5 bases at J, with 10 bases in the middle. The CDR3 DNA reads as TGTGCCAGCAGCGCACAGGGAGATAATTCACCCCTCCACTTT. Translated, it gives CASSAQGDNSPLHF. The entire variable domain, with the rest obtained from reference TRBV13 and TRBJ1-6, is as follows: AAGVIQSPRHLIKEKRETATLKCYPIPRHDTVYWYQQGPGQDPQFLISFYEKMQSDKGSIPDRFSAQQFSDYHSELNMSSLELGDSALYFCASSAQGDNSPLHFGNGTRLTVT.

The chain joins TRBV2 to TRBJ2-2, with TRBD2 matching over 10 bases. Germline V lookup: CDR1 SNHLY, CDR2 FYNNEI. V gave up 8 bases and J gave up 6 bases; unmatched junction bases: 6. The CDR3 is 14 amino acids. The CDR3 reads CASVSGGLAGELFF. The CDR3 DNA reads as TGTGCCAGCGTTAGCGGGGGGTTGGCCGGGGAGCTGTTTTTT.

This clone was seen only a few times. The V and J genes are TRBV28 and TRBJ2-6; a possible D gene is TRBD1 (6 bases). V was trimmed by 6 bases and J by 4 bases, leaving 22 bases between them. CDR3 size: 18 residues. CDR1 MDHEN and CDR2 SYDVKM come from the germline V gene. CDR3 in amino acids: CASRSNRQESLGANVLTF. Written as DNA, the CDR3 is TGTGCCAGCAGATCAAATCGACAGGAAAGTCTGGGGGCCAACGTCCTGACTTTC.

This clone was seen just once. V and J are TRBV6-6 and TRBJ2-1; 10 bases agree with TRBD2. CDR3 length: 16 residues. V lost 6 bases to trimming and J lost 5 bases; unmatched junction nucleotides: 10. Germline V CDR1 and CDR2: MNHNY, SVGAGI (reference sequence). DNA of the CDR3: TGTGCCAGCAGCTCTGTCCTAGCGGGGGCGCACAATGAGCAGTTCTTC. Translation gives CASSSVLAGAHNEQFF.

J is TRBJ1-2 and V is TRBV2, with 9 bases that match TRBD1. The CDR3 contains 14 residues. In germline, CDR1 is SNHLY, CDR2 FYNNEI. Germline trimming cut 5 bases from V and 5 bases from J; bases unmatched to any gene: 6. CDR3 loop: CASSPGQGGYGYTF. The DNA for the CDR3 is TGTGCCAGCAGTCCGGGACAGGGAGGATATGGCTACACCTTC. Based on the CDR3 plus reference TRBV2 and TRBJ1-2, the full variable domain is EPEVTQTPSHQVTQMGQEVILRCVPISNHLYFYWYRQILGQKVEFLVSFYNNEISEKSEIFDDQFSVERPDGSNFTLKIRSTKLEDSAMYFCASSPGQGGYGYTFGSGTRLTVV.

This sequence joins TRBV11-1 and TRBJ2-5; tentatively, D is TRBD1 (6 bases). The CDR3 is made up of 13 amino acids. The germline V gene has CDR1 SGHAT and CDR2 FQDESV (reference sequence). V lost 5 bases and J lost 4, with 11 bases in between. CDR3 coding DNA: TGTGCCAGCAGCGAGACAGGTGCAGAGACCCAGTACTTC. This translates into CASSETGAETQYF.

The chain is built from TRBV21-1 and TRBJ2-3; TRBD2 is the table's D call, not checked against the DNA. TRBV21-1 is assigned pseudogene status. The CDR3 runs 16 residues. CDR3: CASSNERAGPTHTQYF. In nucleotides, the CDR3 is TGTGCCAGCAGCAACGAACGAGCGGGTCCCACGCATACGCAGTATTTT.

The genes are TRBV19 and TRBJ1-4; D call uncertain. The CDR3 extends over 17 amino acids. V lost 3 bases and J 8 bases, leaving 22 bases between the germline ends. Per the germline V gene, CDR1 is LNHDA and CDR2 is SQIVND (reference sequence). The CDR3 nucleotides are TGTGCCAGTAGTATCCCGCGGGTGGACGCAAGCCGCGAAAAACTGTTTTTT. Encoded protein: CASSIPRVDASREKLFF.

CDR3 coding DNA: TGTGCCAGCAGTCCCCTCAGGGCCAATAATTCACCCCTCCACTTT. It specifies CASSPLRANNSPLHF. The rearrangement links TRBV28 to TRBJ1-6, with D maybe TRBD1 (5 bases). Germline V gene data show CDR1 as MDHEN and CDR2 as SYDVKM. The length of the CDR3 is 15 residues. V lost 5 bases and J 5 bases, leaving 13 bases between the germline ends.

This clone was observed a handful of times. The chain couples TRBV2 to TRBJ2-7; D gene uncertain. CDR1 is SNHLY, CDR2 FYNNEI, per germline. This CDR3 has 12 residues. V was pared by 6 bases and J by 3 bases, with 9 bases between. The chain's CDR3 is CASRQDYYEQYF. In DNA, the CDR3 is TGTGCCAGCAGGCAGGATTACTACGAGCAGTACTTC. The full variable domain, its missing parts supplied by reference TRBV2 and TRBJ2-7, is EPEVTQTPSHQVTQMGQEVILRCVPISNHLYFYWYRQILGQKVEFLVSFYNNEISEKSEIFDDQFSVERPDGSNFTLKIRSTKLEDSAMYFCASRQDYYEQYFGPGTRLTVT.

This clone turned up a few times. The V and J genes are TRBV18 and TRBJ1-5; TRBD1 matches at 9 bases. The CDR3 totals 14 residues. Per the germline V gene, CDR1 is KGHSH and CDR2 is LQKENI. V dropped 4 bases and J dropped 5; count of bases not matched to a gene: 3. The CDR3 spells CASSLTGGDQPQHF. The CDR3 DNA sequence: TGTGCCAGCTCACTGACAGGGGGAGATCAGCCCCAGCATTTT.

The table lists this clone with a few counts. This chain connects TRBV5-6 to TRBJ1-2, with 7 bases fitting TRBD1. V dropped 4 bases and J dropped 7; count of bases not matched to a gene: 7. The CDR3 totals 13 residues. The V gene's germline CDR1 is SGHDT and CDR2 YYEEEE. CDR3 in DNA: TGTGCCAGCAGCATCTCCCGACAGGGTGGCTACACCTTC. Translation gives CASSISRQGGYTF.

V usage is TRBV5-1 and J usage is TRBJ1-3; no clear D. V was pared by 0 bases and J by 0 bases, with 7 bases between. The germline gives CDR1 SGHRS, CDR2 YFSETQ. This CDR3 is built from 15 residues. The CDR3 reads CASSLGLISGNTIYF. CDR3 nucleotide sequence: TGCGCCAGCAGCTTGGGGCTGATCTCTGGAAACACCATATATTTT. Complete variable domain (other parts from reference TRBV5-1 and TRBJ1-3): KAGVTQTPRYLIKTRGQQVTLSCSPISGHRSVSWYQQTPGQGLQFLFEYFSETQRNKGNFPGRFSGRQFSNSRSEMNVSTLELGDSALYLCASSLGLISGNTIYFGEGSWLTVV.

The gene calls are TRBV6-6 and TRBJ2-5; 15 nucleotides agree with TRBD2. CDR1 is MNHNY, CDR2 SVGAGI, per germline (reference sequence). V was clipped by 6 bases and J by 7 bases; unmatched bases: 3. This CDR3 contains 14 residues. CDR3 coding DNA: TGTGCCAGCAGCGGGACTAGCGGGGGGTTGACCCAGTACTTC. Translated, it gives CASSGTSGGLTQYF.

The chain uses TRBV2 and TRBJ1-1; D is unclear. Trimming shortened V by 6 bases and J by 1 base, and 12 bases separated the two germline ends. CDR3 length: 14 residues. Per germline, CDR1 SNHLY and CDR2 FYNNEI. The CDR3 protein is CASRSEAGNTEAFF. The CDR3 coding sequence is TGTGCCAGCAGATCTGAGGCGGGGAACACTGAAGCTTTCTTT.

The V call is TRBV10-3, the J call TRBJ2-7; 8 positions match TRBD1. The CDR3 has 15 amino acids. Germline-derived CDR1 and CDR2 are ENHRY and SYGVKD. Trimming at V came to 2 bases and at J to 6 bases, leaving 9 bases not matched to a gene. The CDR3 bases are TGTGCCATCAGTGAGCCGGGACAGGTCCGCGGCGAGCAGTACTTC. Translated: CAISEPGQVRGEQYF.